These T cell receptor beta chains were read from a single sample in a study of blood T cell repertoires in COVID-19. The data were produced by immunoSEQ multiplex PCR, yet TCRdb's version contains in-frame clones alone and is incomplete. In the table there are tens of thousands of clones, more than 75% of which are singletons. The sequencing input was peripheral blood. The receptors were gathered from a human donor in a cohort sampled during active COVID-19. Both conserved end residues are part of each CDR3. A D gene is named only where the DNA matches it firmly. Rows may omit the clone size; those that give it use once, few, many or a size class.

j_gene	abundance	d_gene	v_gene	CDR3nt	CDR3aa
TRBJ1-2	.	TRBD1	TRBV6-5	TGTGCCAGCAGTTACCGGGACAGGGACTATGGCTACACCTTC	CASSYRDRDYGYTF
TRBJ1-1	.	.	TRBV5-1	TGCGCCAGCAGCTTCGCGACTGGGAACACTGAAGCTTTCTTT	CASSFATGNTEAFF
TRBJ2-7	few	.	TRBV5-5	TGTGCCAGCAGCTTGGCTTCGAGTTACGAGCAGTACTTC	CASSLASSYEQYF
TRBJ2-1	.	TRBD2	TRBV9	TGTGCCAGCAGCCCGGGACTAGCGGGAGCTGGGTACAATGAGCAGTTCTTC	CASSPGLAGAGYNEQFF
TRBJ1-2	.	.	TRBV9	TGTGCCAGCAGCGTACAAGGGGAGGGTAACTATGGCTACACCTTC	CASSVQGEGNYGYTF
TRBJ2-1	.	.	TRBV24-1	TGTGCCACCAGTGGAGGGGGCTCCTACAATGAGCAGTTCTTC	CATSGGGSYNEQFF
TRBJ1-1	once	.	TRBV18	TGTGCCAGCTCAGTGCTCGGGGGTAACACTGAAGCTTTCTTT	CASSVLGGNTEAFF
TRBJ2-7	.	.	TRBV3-1/TRBV3-2	TGTGCCAGCAGCCAAGGTATGCGGCAGCTCTCCTACGAGCAGTACTTC	CASSQGMRQLSYEQYF
TRBJ2-7	.	TRBD2	TRBV6-2/TRBV6-3	TGTGCCAGCAGTTACCCCGCGGGAGGGGGCGAGCAGTACTTC	CASSYPAGGGEQYF
TRBJ2-5	.	TRBD2	TRBV5-8	TGTGCCAGCAGCTTGGGACTAGCGGGGTTAGAAGAGACCCAGTACTTC	CASSLGLAGLEETQYF
TRBJ2-1	few	.	TRBV6-5	TGTGCCAGCAGCATGGACAGTGGAACCTCGTTCTTC	CASSMDSGTSFF
TRBJ2-7	.	.	TRBV28	TGTGCCAGCAAAGCCGGGACTGCTGGAAAGGAGCAGTACTTC	CASKAGTAGKEQYF
TRBJ2-7	once	.	TRBV6-5	TGTGCCAGCAGTTACTCACGTCACGGGAGTGGAGGCGAGCAGTACTTC	CASSYSRHGSGGEQYF
TRBJ1-5	once	TRBD1	TRBV10-1	TGCGCCAGCACCCTCGGGACAGATTATCAGCCCCAGCATTTT	CASTLGTDYQPQHF
TRBJ2-5	.	.	TRBV27	TGTGCCAGCAGTTTCCGGCCTACAGTGCGAGAGACCCAGTACTTC	CASSFRPTVRETQYF
TRBJ2-1	.	TRBD1	TRBV3-1/TRBV3-2	TGTGCCAGCAGCCAAGGGGGGACAGACAATGAGCAGTTCTTC	CASSQGGTDNEQFF
TRBJ1-1	.	TRBD1	TRBV10-3	TGTGCCATCAATGGACAGGCGAACACTGAAGCTTTCTTT	CAINGQANTEAFF
TRBJ2-3	.	.	TRBV24-1	TGTGCCACCAGTGATTCGTCCGCAGGGGTAGATACGCAGTATTTT	CATSDSSAGVDTQYF
TRBJ1-2	.	TRBD1	TRBV18	TGTGCCAGCTCACCCGGGACAGGGCGAAGTAACTATGGCTACACCTTC	CASSPGTGRSNYGYTF
TRBJ2-7	.	TRBD2	TRBV5-1	TGCGCCAGCAGCGCCCGGACTAGCGGGAGCTCCTACGAGCAGTACTTC	CASSARTSGSSYEQYF
TRBJ2-3	.	TRBD2	TRBV2	TGTGCCACACGGACTAGCGGGAACACAGATACGCAGTATTTT	CATRTSGNTDTQYF
TRBJ1-3	.	.	TRBV12-3/TRBV12-4	TGTGCCAGCAGTCGGGGAAACACCATATATTTT	CASSRGNTIYF
TRBJ2-5	few	.	TRBV7-9	TGTGCCAGCAGCTTAGTTACGGGAGCAGGCGAGACCCAGTACTTC	CASSLVTGAGETQYF
TRBJ2-6	.	.	TRBV6-6	TGTGCCACCTCCCTCGGGTCTGGGGCCAACGTCCTGACTTTC	CATSLGSGANVLTF
TRBJ1-2	once	TRBD1	TRBV19	TGTGCCAGTAGCACAGGGGGCGGCTATGGCTACACCTTC	CASSTGGGYGYTF
TRBJ2-7	few	TRBD2	TRBV13	TGTGCCAGCAGCCCCCCGACTAGCTCCAACGAGCAGTACTTC	CASSPPTSSNEQYF
TRBJ1-4	few	.	TRBV11-2	TGTGCCAGCAGCTTAGATACGCGGGTTACGCGCGAAAAACTGTTTTTT	CASSLDTRVTREKLFF
TRBJ2-7	.	TRBD2	TRBV5-1	TGCGCCAGCAGGGGAGCGGGAGGTAAGAACGAGCAGTACTTC	CASRGAGGKNEQYF
TRBJ1-1	.	.	TRBV10-1	TGCGCCAGCAAAGAGGGCCGGAACACTGAAGCTTTCTTT	CASKEGRNTEAFF
TRBJ2-7	few	TRBD1	TRBV19	TGTGCCAGTAGAGGACAGGGGCAGTACGAGCAGTACTTC	CASRGQGQYEQYF
TRBJ2-7	once	TRBD2	TRBV5-1	TGCGCCAGCAGCCCTGGAGCGGGAAAAGGGGACGAGCAGTACTTC	CASSPGAGKGDEQYF
TRBJ2-2	once	TRBD1	TRBV5-4	TGTGCCAGCAGCTTGGGACAGGGCGTCGCGAACACCGGGGAGCTGTTTTTT	CASSLGQGVANTGELFF
TRBJ2-3	.	.	TRBV19	TGTGCCAGTACCCCTGGGGGGAGCACCGGATCCGCAGATACGCAGTATTTT	CASTPGGSTGSADTQYF
TRBJ2-1	.	TRBD1	TRBV2	TGTGCCAGCAGTGAACGTGGGACAGGGAGCTCCTACAATGAGCAGTTCTTC	CASSERGTGSSYNEQFF
TRBJ2-7	few	TRBD1	TRBV6-2/TRBV6-3	TGTGCCAGCAGTTCCCTCAGGGGGTTTTTCTACGAGCAGTACTTC	CASSSLRGFFYEQYF
TRBJ2-7	.	TRBD2	TRBV6-1	TGTGCCAGCAGTGAAGCGCTGGGGAGGGACTACGAGCAGTACTTC	CASSEALGRDYEQYF
TRBJ2-7	.	.	TRBV6-5	TGTGCCAGCAGTTACCGAGAATTCAACTACGAGCAGTACTTC	CASSYREFNYEQYF
TRBJ2-1	few	TRBD2	TRBV6-6	TGTGCCAGCAGTCCGGGACTAGCGGGATATGAGCAGTTCTTC	CASSPGLAGYEQFF
TRBJ1-2	.	.	TRBV9	TGTGCCAGCAGCCCTGACGGCAGCGTTTATGGCTACACCTTC	CASSPDGSVYGYTF
TRBJ2-2	.	.	TRBV19	TGTGCCAGTAGTATATCGGGTGGAGCCGGGGAGCTGTTTTTT	CASSISGGAGELFF
TRBJ1-6	.	TRBD1	TRBV7-2	TGTGCCAGCAGCCCGCGGACAGGGGGCAATTCACCCCTCCACTTT	CASSPRTGGNSPLHF
TRBJ2-2	.	TRBD1	TRBV19	TGTGCCAGTAGTATATCGAACAGGGGAACCTTCCTGAACACCGGGGAGCTGTTTTTT	CASSISNRGTFLNTGELFF
TRBJ1-5	many	.	TRBV24-1	TGTGCCACCAGTGATTTGAGAGGGCTGGAAGTGGATCAGCCCCAGCATTTT	CATSDLRGLEVDQPQHF
TRBJ1-2	once	.	TRBV4-1	TGCGCCAGCAGCCAAGACCCCTACAACTATGGCTACACCTTC	CASSQDPYNYGYTF
TRBJ2-7	.	.	TRBV30	TGTGCCTGGAGTGCAATGACGGGGTCCTACGAGCAGTACTTC	CAWSAMTGSYEQYF
TRBJ2-7	.	TRBD1	TRBV4-1	TGCGCCAGCAGCCAAGGACAGGGGAGAGAGCAGTACTTC	CASSQGQGREQYF
TRBJ2-2	.	TRBD1	TRBV30	TGTGCCTGGAGTCGAAGGACAGGGGGCGCGGGCACCGGGGAGCTGTTTTTT	CAWSRRTGGAGTGELFF
TRBJ1-2	many	.	TRBV15	TGTGCCACCAGCATCCTGGGCGAGGGCCCTTATGGCTACACCTTC	CATSILGEGPYGYTF
TRBJ1-2	.	.	TRBV19	TGTGCCAGTAGTAGGACTTCCTATGGCTACACCTTC	CASSRTSYGYTF
TRBJ1-6	.	.	TRBV3-1/TRBV3-2	TGTGCCAGCAGCCAAGATGCCGTGAGGAATTCACCCCTCCACTTT	CASSQDAVRNSPLHF
TRBJ2-5	.	.	TRBV12-3/TRBV12-4	TGTGCCAGCAGTATGGGGGGACGGGAGACCCAGTACTTC	CASSMGGRETQYF
TRBJ1-2	.	.	TRBV7-2	TGTGCCAGCAGCTTAGCACAGGGCTATGGCTACACCTTC	CASSLAQGYGYTF
TRBJ2-3	.	TRBD2	TRBV5-1	TGCGCCAGCAGCTTCGGGACTAGCGGAGATACGCAGTATTTT	CASSFGTSGDTQYF
TRBJ1-1	.	.	TRBV19	TGTGCCAGTAGGAGGGGGAGAGAATCCGAAGCTTTCTTT	CASRRGRESEAFF
TRBJ2-7	.	TRBD2	TRBV6-5	TGTGCCAGCAGTTACTCTTCGGGACTAGCGGCCTACGAGCAGTACTTC	CASSYSSGLAAYEQYF
TRBJ2-3	.	.	TRBV10-3	TGTGCCATCAGTGATTTCGACTATTGGGGTGGCACAGATACGCAGTATTTT	CAISDFDYWGGTDTQYF
TRBJ2-7	few	TRBD1	TRBV6-5	TGTGCCAGCAGTTACTCATCGACAGGGAGTTTTTACGAGCAGTACTTC	CASSYSSTGSFYEQYF
TRBJ1-6	.	TRBD1	TRBV5-1	TGCGCCAGCAGCGTATCCGGGACAGGGAATTCACCCCTCCACTTT	CASSVSGTGNSPLHF